This passage covers 17 T cell receptor beta chains from one sample sequenced in a study of T-cell reconstitution after alpha-beta-depleted transplantation in children (TCRdb year 2016). The library was generated by PCR. The sequencer listed for this sample is Illumina HiSeq 2500. Molecular barcoding was employed in the preparation of TCR libraries, with unique molecular identifiers being used to normalize TCRbeta repertoire quantification. TCRdb reanalyzed the raw reads on its own, using fastp at Q25 for trimming and MiXCR for clone calling, and kept in-frame beta chains. Every distinct CDR3 protein forms one entry, paired with its most common genes and DNA. This sample gives a few hundred thousand distinct CDR3 sequences in total; around 10% of them show up just once. The ten largest clones add up to 5.5% to 8% of the sample. The sequenced sample was PBMCs from the stem cell graft donor, obtained from the stem cell graft. The receptors derive from a human donor who donated a stem cell graft to a child with acute lymphoblastic leukemia.

On this clonotype itself: A much larger clone lies one base from this, so it may be a read error. CDR3 in amino acids: CCAKQASGGQETQYF. The CDR3 coding sequence is TGCTGTGCCAAGCAGGCTAGCGGGGGCCAAGAGACCCAGTACTTC. The rearrangement joins TRBV20-1 to TRBJ2-5, with 10 bases lining up with TRBD2. This CDR3 comprises 15 residues. Germline CDR1 and CDR2: DFQATT and SNEGSKA (reference sequence).

The chain employs TRBV25-1 and TRBJ1-2, with TRBD1 as a possible D gene (6 bases). V was clipped by 6 bases and J by 2 bases, with 7 bases between them. The V gene's germline CDR1 is MGHDK and CDR2 SYGVNS. The CDR3 runs 12 residues. The CDR3 here is CASRGGNYGYTF. In DNA, the CDR3 is TGTGCCAGCAGAGGGGGGAACTATGGCTACACCTTC.

In its sample, this clonotype was seen a few times. The chain couples TRBV27 to TRBJ1-2; TRBD1 aligns across 8 bases. Germline assignment: CDR1 MNHEY and CDR2 SMNVEV (reference sequence). With 4 bases clipped from V and 4 bases from J, the junction kept 2 bases outside the gene matches. There are 13 residues in the CDR3. The CDR3 DNA follows: TGTGCCAGCAGTTCGACAGGGGTCTATGGCTACACCTTC. Translated: CASSSTGVYGYTF.

The chain links TRBV25-1 to TRBJ1-1; no firm D call. CDR3 length: 11 amino acids. Per germline, CDR1 MGHDK and CDR2 SYGVNS. The V end was cut by 5 bases, the J end by 5 bases, with 6 bases between. The CDR3 DNA reads as TGTGCCAGCAGTTGGAAAACTGAAGCTTTCTTT. Translating gives CASSWKTEAFF.

The chain carries TRBV29-1 and TRBJ1-2, with a tentative D call TRBD1 (5 bases). The CDR3 covers 13 residues. CDR1 is SQVTM and CDR2 is ANQGSEA in the germline V gene. V was cut by 1 base and J by 10 bases, with 16 bases left in between. The chain's CDR3 is CSVEGARVQVYTF. The CDR3 DNA follows: TGCAGCGTTGAAGGCGCCAGGGTGCAGGTCTACACCTTC.

Notes on this clonotype: This sequence may be a read error, since a much larger clone differs from it by one base. The gene calls are TRBV6-1 and TRBJ1-1; D is undetermined. CDR3 length: 11 amino acids. V was trimmed by 3 bases and J by 7 bases, leaving 6 bases between them. Germline V gene data show CDR1 as MNHNS and CDR2 as SASEGT. CDR3 nucleotides: TGTGCCAGCAGTGACAGGTGTGAAGCTTTCTTT. It is translated as CASSDRCEAFF.

The rearrangement joins TRBV12-3 or TRBV12-4 to TRBJ1-2; 7 bases fit TRBD1. The length of the CDR3 is 17 residues. V gave up 3 bases and J gave up 0 bases; unmatched junction bases: 10. CDR3 nucleotide sequence: TGTGCCAGCAGTTTTACCGGGACAGACCGAGCTAACTATGGCTACACCTTC. It yields the protein CASSFTGTDRANYGYTF.

This clonotype was counted ten times or more. The chain uses TRBV6-1 and TRBJ2-3; possible D gene TRBD2, 5 bases. CDR1 and CDR2 from the germline V gene are MNHNS and SASEGT. This CDR3 contains 15 residues. The V end lost 6 bases, the J end lost 0 bases, and 13 bases lay between the germline ends. CDR3 nucleotides: TGTGCCAGCAGGGGAGAGAGCAGAAGCACAGATACGCAGTATTTT. Its protein is CASRGESRSTDTQYF.

This chain uses TRBV10-3 with TRBJ2-7; 7 bases match TRBD2. In germline, CDR1 is ENHRY, CDR2 SYGVKD. The CDR3 runs to 16 residues. Trimming cost V 0 bases and J 6 bases; bases outside gene matches: 11. CDR3 protein: CAISESRMGGSGEQYF. CDR3 DNA: TGTGCCATCAGTGAGTCGAGAATGGGGGGGAGCGGCGAGCAGTACTTC.

This clonotype showed up just a few times. The chain joins TRBV4-3 to TRBJ1-2; no clear D. The CDR3 has 14 residues. Trimming pared 4 bases from V and 8 bases from J, leaving 17 bases between. The germline gives CDR1 LGHNA, CDR2 YSLEER. As DNA, the CDR3 is TGCGCCAGCAGCCGCGGAGGGTCGTCTTTCGGCTACACCTTC. It is translated as CASSRGGSSFGYTF.

This clonotype showed up just a few times. CDR3 in DNA: TGTGCCAGTTCTTCCCCAGGGACAAATCAGCCCCAGCATTTT. It codes for CASSSPGTNQPQHF. This sequence joins TRBV19 and TRBJ1-5, with D possibly matching TRBD1 (6 bases). The V and J ends lost 8 bases and 4 bases respectively, with 15 bases between them. The CDR3 extends over 14 amino acids. CDR1 is LNHDA and CDR2 is SQIVND in the germline V gene (reference sequence).

This clonotype was counted a few times. The V call is TRBV29-1, the J call TRBJ2-7; 11 nucleotides agree with TRBD1. This CDR3 is built from 13 residues. Per germline, CDR1 SQVTM and CDR2 ANQGSEA. V lost 3 bases to trimming and J lost 3 bases; unmatched junction nucleotides: 1. The CDR3 sequence is CSVEGTGGYEQYF. The CDR3 DNA follows: TGCAGCGTTGAGGGGACAGGGGGCTACGAGCAGTACTTC.

This clonotype was detected a few times. The genes are TRBV27 and TRBJ2-7, with TRBD1 matching 9 bases. Germline loops: CDR1 MNHEY, CDR2 SMNVEV (reference sequence). There are 15 residues in the CDR3. Trimming at V came to 5 bases and at J to 2 bases, leaving 7 bases not matched to a gene. The CDR3 here is CASSPRTGVTYEQYF. CDR3 sequence (DNA): TGTGCCAGCAGTCCTCGGACAGGGGTGACCTACGAGCAGTACTTC.

This clonotype was observed a handful of times. The CDR3 nucleotides read TGCGCCAGCAGCTTGGAGGGACAGGGTGGGGACGAGCAGTACTTC. Translating it yields CASSLEGQGGDEQYF. This chain connects TRBV5-1 to TRBJ2-7; 9 bases agree with TRBD1. The V and J ends lost 0 bases and 5 bases, in that order; junction bases with no gene match: 6. The CDR3 runs to 15 residues. The germline CDR1 and CDR2 sequences are SGHRS and YFSETQ.

This clonotype was observed many times. CDR3 DNA: TGCGCCAGCAGCCCCACACCCAAACAGGGAGAAGAAGCTTTCTTT. This translates into CASSPTPKQGEEAFF. V gene TRBV5-1 combines with J gene TRBJ1-1; TRBD1 might be the D (6 bases). Germline V gives CDR1 SGHRS, CDR2 YFSETQ. V was trimmed by 4 bases and J by 8 bases, leaving 21 bases between them. CDR3 length: 15 amino acids.

This clonotype was counted between two and nine times. The chain couples TRBV10-3 to TRBJ1-1; D possibly corresponds to TRBD1 (5 bases). The CDR3 totals 14 residues. V shed 8 bases and J shed 4 bases, with 17 bases lying between them. Looked up from germline, CDR1 is ENHRY and CDR2 is SYGVKD. The DNA of the CDR3 is TGTGCCATCCATCCAGGAGGGGAGGGCACTGAAGCTTTCTTT. It is translated as CAIHPGGEGTEAFF.

This clonotype was recorded a few times. V is TRBV5-5 and J is TRBJ2-7; D could derive from TRBD1 or TRBD2 (5 bases each). CDR1 is SGHKS and CDR2 is YYEKEE in the germline V gene (reference sequence). The CDR3 totals 18 residues. V dropped 4 bases and J dropped 2 bases, with 25 bases sitting between them. The CDR3 sequence is CASSKLFRDRIAPYEQYF. The DNA for the CDR3 is TGTGCCAGCAGCAAACTCTTCCGGGACCGTATTGCGCCCTACGAGCAGTACTTC.